Below, 16 T cell receptor beta chains from the same sample are listed, as sequenced in a study of breast tumors, draining lymph nodes, adjacent tissues. Breast cancer patients provided tissue from their axillary draining lymph nodes. TCRdb ran MiXCR on the multiplex PCR reads and lists one entry per CDR3 protein. The sample yields a few hundred thousand distinct CDR3 sequences, less than 45% seen once. Sequenced sample: axillary lymph node tissue. All receptors derive from a female donor with breast cancer. Some clones in this sample may be carry-over from other donors' samples.

Ten or more counts support this clonotype. This sequence joins TRBV7-2 and TRBJ2-5; 11 bases line up with TRBD2. CDR3 length equals 16 residues. Germline V CDR1 and CDR2: SGHTA, FQGNSA. The junction had 10 bases not matched to a gene; V was cut back by 6 bases and J by 4 bases. CDR3 sequence: CASSGLAGTKGETQYF. For the CDR3, the DNA is TGTGCCAGCAGTGGACTAGCGGGCACGAAGGGAGAGACCCAGTACTTC.

As for this clonotype: A read error may account for a junction end that differs from germline. The chain uses TRBV20-1 and TRBJ2-3; 8 bases agree with TRBD1. The V gene's germline CDR1 is DFQATT and CDR2 SNEGSKA (reference sequence). This CDR3 has 16 amino acids. The CDR3 protein is CSAGEPRQGNTDTQYF. CDR3 nucleotides: TGCAGTGCTGGAGAACCAAGACAGGGGAACACAGATACGCAGTATTTT.

The sample holds many counts of this clonotype. The CDR3 coding sequence is TGTGCCAGCAGCCCCAGACTAGCGGGAGGCAGGGCCCAAGAGACCCAGTACTTC. It translates to CASSPRLAGGRAQETQYF. J is TRBJ2-5 and V is TRBV11-2; 13 bases are shared with TRBD2. The germline CDR1 and CDR2 sequences are SGHAT and FQNNGV. The junction had 10 bases not matched to a gene; V was cut back by 5 bases and J by 1 base. The CDR3 length is 18 residues.

V is TRBV20-1 and J is TRBJ1-6, with a tentative D call TRBD1 (6 bases). V was clipped by 5 bases and J by 10 bases, with 9 bases between them. CDR3 size: 11 residues. Per the germline V gene, CDR1 is DFQATT and CDR2 is SNEGSKA (reference sequence). The CDR3 DNA is TGCAGTGCTTACAGGGTGTCACCCCTCCACTTT. It codes for CSAYRVSPLHF.

This clonotype occurred a few times. The rearrangement links TRBV6-6 to TRBJ2-1, with D perhaps TRBD2 (7 bases). Germline CDR1 is MNHNY and CDR2 is SVGAGI (reference sequence). The V end lost 8 bases, the J end lost 0 bases, and 14 bases lay between the germline ends. The CDR3 sequence is 15 residues long. As DNA, the CDR3 is TGTGCCAGCGTCAGGGAGGGGGTCTCCTACAATGAGCAGTTCTTC. This gives the protein CASVREGVSYNEQFF.

This clonotype was counted ten times or more. The rearrangement uses TRBV13 and TRBJ1-2; a weak D match, TRBD1 (5 bases). The V and J ends lost 1 base and 8 bases respectively, with 11 bases between them. The CDR3 consists of 13 residues. Germline values: CDR1 PRHDT, CDR2 FYEKMQ (reference sequence). CDR3 region: CASSLEWGNGYTF. In DNA, the CDR3 is TGTGCCAGCAGCTTAGAATGGGGCAACGGCTACACCTTC. The full variable domain, completed using reference TRBV13 and TRBJ1-2, is AAGVIQSPRHLIKEKRETATLKCYPIPRHDTVYWYQQGPGQDPQFLISFYEKMQSDKGSIPDRFSAQQFSDYHSELNMSSLELGDSALYFCASSLEWGNGYTFGSGTRLTVV.

This clonotype was recorded at least ten times. The chain joins TRBV15 to TRBJ2-4; 8 bases fit TRBD1. The germline V gene has CDR1 LNHNV and CDR2 YYDKDF (reference sequence). The CDR3 is 15 amino acids. Trimming cost V 5 bases and J 7 bases; bases outside gene matches: 10. The CDR3 reads CATSPRQGITNIQYF. The CDR3 nucleotides read TGTGCCACCAGCCCGCGACAGGGGATAACGAACATTCAGTACTTC. Supplemented by reference TRBV15 and TRBJ2-4, the full variable domain reads DAMVIQNPRYQVTQFGKPVTLSCSQTLNHNVMYWYQQKSSQAPKLLFHYYDKDFNNEADTPDNFQSRRPNTSFCFLDIRSPGLGDTAMYLCATSPRQGITNIQYFGAGTRLSVL.

J is TRBJ2-5 and V is TRBV24-1, with 16 bases fitting TRBD2. V lost 11 bases to trimming and J lost 4 bases; unmatched junction nucleotides: 9. The CDR3 contains 16 residues. Germline values: CDR1 KGHDR, CDR2 SFDVKD. The CDR3 region is CASNRGTSGRGETQYF. The CDR3 nucleotides read TGTGCCAGCAATAGGGGGACTAGCGGGAGGGGAGAGACCCAGTACTTC.

This clonotype was recorded at least ten times. The V gene is TRBV10-3, the J gene TRBJ1-3, with 8 bases lining up with TRBD1. CDR3 length equals 14 residues. V was clipped by 7 bases and J by 3 bases; unmatched bases: 5. Germline V gene sequence: CDR1 ENHRY, CDR2 SYGVKD. As DNA, the CDR3 is TGTGCCATCACCTCGGACAGGGTTGGAAACACCATATATTTT. It codes for CAITSDRVGNTIYF.

This clonotype turned up a few times. The CDR3: CACTLAGVSGWSGELFF. CDR3 nucleotide sequence: TGTGCCTGCACACTAGCGGGAGTGTCCGGGTGGTCCGGGGAGCTGTTTTTT. V is TRBV30 and J is TRBJ2-2; 11 positions agree with TRBD2. Trimming took 6 bases from V and 6 from J; bases not matched to a gene: 15. This CDR3 region has 17 residues. CDR1 GTSNPN and CDR2 SVGIG come from the germline V gene (reference sequence).

This clonotype appeared many times. The chain uses TRBV6-6 and TRBJ2-6, with a tentative D call TRBD1 (5 bases). Trimming removed 6 bases at V and 1 base at J, with 13 bases between. This CDR3 has 16 amino acids. Germline V lookup: CDR1 MNHNY, CDR2 SVGAGI (reference sequence). CDR3 nucleotides: TGTGCCAGCAGACAGCAGGGTGCTTCTGGGGCCAACGTCCTGACTTTC. Its translation: CASRQQGASGANVLTF.

This clonotype occurred many times. This chain uses TRBV18 with TRBJ1-2; TRBD1 aligns across 8 bases. The CDR3 has 15 residues. CDR1 is KGHSH, CDR2 LQKENI, per germline. Trimming took 4 bases from V and 5 from J; bases not matched to a gene: 9. The CDR3 reads CASSLDRGRRYGYTF. As DNA, the CDR3 is TGTGCCAGCTCACTAGACAGGGGAAGGAGGTATGGCTACACCTTC.

The chain is built from TRBV6-6 and TRBJ1-5, with D unclear. The CDR3 consists of 13 residues. The V end was cut by 6 bases, the J end by 9 bases, with 15 bases between. Germline V gene data show CDR1 as MNHNY and CDR2 as SVGAGI (reference sequence). CDR3 DNA: TGTGCCAGCAGCCGGGGTTTGATGGGGCCCCAGCATTTT. Protein sequence: CASSRGLMGPQHF.

This clonotype was seen only a few times. The V call is TRBV28, the J call TRBJ1-5; D is unresolved. The length of the CDR3 is 15 residues. Germline values: CDR1 MDHEN, CDR2 SYDVKM. V was cut by 4 bases and J by 2 bases, with 12 bases left in between. This CDR3 is CASSSNDFGNQPQHF. Written as DNA, the CDR3 is TGTGCCAGCAGTTCTAACGACTTCGGCAATCAGCCCCAGCATTTT.

The table lists this clonotype with many counts. This sequence joins TRBV10-3 and TRBJ2-1; 7 nucleotides match TRBD2. CDR1 is ENHRY and CDR2 is SYGVKD in the germline V gene. Trimming removed 0 bases from V and 8 bases from J; junction bases left unmatched: 7. The CDR3 totals 15 residues. The CDR3 nucleotides read TGTGCCATCAGTGAGTCGAGCGGGACCGGCCATGAGCAGTTCTTC. Protein: CAISESSGTGHEQFF.

To note about this clonotype: This CDR3 is missing its conserved last phenylalanine or tryptophan, likely due to a read error. The chain has TRBV7-6 and TRBJ2-7; D is perhaps TRBD2 (6 bases). The length of the CDR3 is 14 residues. Germline values: CDR1 SGHVS, CDR2 FNYEAQ. The V end was cut by 1 base, the J end by 9 bases, with 16 bases between. Here the CDR3 DNA reads TGTGCCAGCAGCTTAGGGGCGGCCGGGGGAGTGCAGTACCAC. Amino acid sequence: CASSLGAAGGVQYH.